This T cell receptor (beta chain) was found in a study of Ad26.COV2.S vaccination and SARS-CoV-2 variants. In the study overall: COV1001, an Ad26.COV2.S trial, supplied this vaccine-arm donor. Findings and limits, study-wide: Assessments of TCR breadth and depth may have underestimated the total T cell responses. Non-spike TCR breadth was similar in vaccine and placebo recipients.

Libraries were prepared by immunoSEQ multiplex PCR; TCRdb keeps only in-frame clonotypes and omits some of them. The sample carries hundreds of thousands of clones, about 88% recorded once. Trimming cost V 6 bases and J 7 bases, with 11 bases left between them. Germline-derived CDR1 and CDR2 are SGDLS and YYNGEE. The CDR3 runs 13 residues. Treatment of the sample: some 20 received Ad26.COV2.S at low or high dose, single or two shots; roughly five received placebo; per-sample allocation not given. The samples date from day 63 after the first vaccine or placebo injection. A word on this clone: Antigen specificity is unknown.

The sequencing here drew on peripheral blood, taken in a trial of Ad26.COV2.S vaccine versus placebo. The chain combines TRBV9 with TRBJ1-6; D not resolved. The sequence derives from a person aged 18-65 years who received the Ad26.COV2.S COVID-19 vaccine or a placebo. CDR3 bases: TGTGCCAGCAACTGGGCCGACAATTCACCCCTCCACTTT. Protein product: CASNWADNSPLHF.